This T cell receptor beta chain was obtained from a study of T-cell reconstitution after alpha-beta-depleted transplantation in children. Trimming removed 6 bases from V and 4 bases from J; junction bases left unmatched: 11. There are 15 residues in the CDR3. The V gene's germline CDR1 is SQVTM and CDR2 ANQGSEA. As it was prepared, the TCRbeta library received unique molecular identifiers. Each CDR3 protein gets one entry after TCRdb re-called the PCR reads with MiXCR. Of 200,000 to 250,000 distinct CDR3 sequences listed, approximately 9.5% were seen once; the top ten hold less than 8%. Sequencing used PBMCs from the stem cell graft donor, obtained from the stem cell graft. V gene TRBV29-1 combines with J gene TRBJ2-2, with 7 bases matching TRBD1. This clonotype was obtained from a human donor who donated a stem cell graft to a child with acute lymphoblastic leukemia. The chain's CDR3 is CSVYIGTDPTGELFF. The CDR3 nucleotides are TGCAGCGTCTACATCGGGACAGATCCCACCGGGGAGCTGTTTTTT.